A selection of T cell receptor beta chains follows, all from one sample in a study of blood T cell repertoires in COVID-19. Some clones are missing from TCRdb's copy, which holds only in-frame ones; the method was immunoSEQ multiplex PCR. The profile covers approximately 77,000 clones, with over 85% appearing a single time and approximately 4.3% taken by the ten largest. Material: peripheral blood. The receptors shown here come from a man between 50 and 59 years old with active COVID-19. The CDR3 runs from the conserved cysteine through the conserved F or W. Each record gives: V gene, clone size, D gene, J gene, CDR3 protein, CDR3 DNA. D genes are given only for firm matches. The size of a clone is reported for some rows only, either as once, few or many, or as a class for expanded clones.

>TRBV5-5|.|.|TRBJ2-7
CASSLAQGSSYEQYF
TGTGCCAGCAGCCTTGCACAAGGGAGCTCCTACGAGCAGTACTTC
>TRBV5-8|.|.|TRBJ2-1
CASSWGRYNEQFF
TGTGCCAGCAGCTGGGGCAGGTACAATGAGCAGTTCTTC
>TRBV12-5|.|TRBD2|TRBJ2-3
CASGLAGYTQYF
TGTGCTAGTGGTCTAGCGGGCTATACGCAGTATTTT
>TRBV7-9|once|.|TRBJ2-5
CASSLIWSETQYF
TGTGCCAGCAGCTTAATCTGGAGTGAGACCCAGTACTTC
>TRBV6-5|.|.|TRBJ2-1
CASSYGTGGYNEQFF
TGTGCCAGCAGTTACGGCACCGGGGGCTACAATGAGCAGTTCTTC
>TRBV7-2|once|TRBD1|TRBJ1-2
CASSYTGGARNYGYTF
TGTGCCAGCAGCTATACAGGGGGCGCAAGGAACTATGGCTACACCTTC
>TRBV4-1|.|TRBD1|TRBJ1-1
CASSVPGQGGAFF
TGCGCCAGCAGCGTACCGGGACAGGGTGGTGCTTTCTTT
>TRBV7-9|once|.|TRBJ2-5
CASSAIRTVQETQYF
TGTGCCAGCAGCGCGATTCGGACAGTCCAAGAGACCCAGTACTTC
>TRBV12-3/TRBV12-4|.|.|TRBJ2-2
CASSLRGAGELFF
TGTGCCAGCAGCCTCAGGGGGGCCGGGGAGCTGTTTTTT
>TRBV12-5|once|.|TRBJ2-7
CASGLISGPTVHEQYF
TGTGCTAGTGGTTTGATCTCGGGTCCGACCGTCCACGAGCAGTACTTC
>TRBV3-1/TRBV3-2|.|TRBD2|TRBJ2-3
CASSQEGLAGPNADTQYF
TGTGCCAGCAGCCAAGAAGGACTAGCGGGCCCCAACGCAGATACGCAGTATTTT
>TRBV9|once|.|TRBJ2-3
CASSVAGGPTDTQYF
TGTGCCAGCAGCGTAGCTGGCGGTCCCACAGATACGCAGTATTTT
>TRBV27|once|TRBD2|TRBJ2-7
CASSLSGLAGVYEQYF
TGTGCCAGCAGTTTGAGCGGACTAGCGGGAGTTTACGAGCAGTACTTC
>TRBV2|.|.|TRBJ2-3
CASTEEALSQYF
TGTGCCAGCACCGAGGAAGCTTTGTCGCAGTATTTT
>TRBV11-3|.|TRBD1|TRBJ2-5
CASSRLGTVQETQYF
TGTGCCAGCAGCCGCCTCGGGACAGTACAAGAGACCCAGTACTTC
>TRBV10-3|.|.|TRBJ2-7
CATGDSSYEQYF
TGTGCCACTGGGGACTCCTCCTACGAGCAGTACTTC
>TRBV4-1|few|.|TRBJ1-1
CASSQAGGMNTEAFF
TGCGCCAGCAGCCAAGCTGGAGGGATGAACACTGAAGCTTTCTTT
>TRBV27|.|.|TRBJ1-2
CASSLSAGSNYGYTF
TGTGCCAGCAGTTTATCCGCAGGTTCCAACTATGGCTACACCTTC
>TRBV15|.|TRBD1|TRBJ2-3
CATSRGTGPDTQYF
TGTGCCACCAGCAGAGGGACAGGTCCGGATACGCAGTATTTT
>TRBV27|.|.|TRBJ2-7
CASSLTGLAVEQYF
TGTGCCAGCAGTCTAACAGGGTTGGCGGTCGAGCAGTACTTC
>TRBV19|.|TRBD2|TRBJ2-7
CASSIGAGTYEQYF
TGTGCCAGTAGTATAGGAGCGGGGACCTACGAGCAGTACTTC
>TRBV2|.|.|TRBJ2-1
CASCRTPYPDNEQFF
TGTGCCAGCTGTAGAACCCCTTACCCCGACAATGAGCAGTTCTTC
>TRBV2|.|.|TRBJ1-1
CASSGPWTDTMNTEAFF
TGTGCCAGCAGTGGGCCCTGGACAGACACCATGAACACTGAAGCTTTCTTT
>TRBV27|.|TRBD2|TRBJ2-3
CASTPGGSYTDTQYF
TGTGCCAGCACGCCGGGGGGGTCTTACACAGATACGCAGTATTTT
>TRBV5-1|.|.|TRBJ2-7
CASSSWTAYEQYF
TGCGCCAGCAGCTCGTGGACAGCCTACGAGCAGTACTTC
>TRBV2|.|.|TRBJ2-7
CASSTGYEQYF
TGTGCCAGCAGTACAGGGTACGAGCAGTACTTC
>TRBV28|.|.|TRBJ1-2
CASSSRGVYGYTF
TGTGCCAGCAGTTCCCGGGGGGTCTATGGCTACACCTTC
>TRBV6-5|.|.|TRBJ1-4
CASSPRYNEKLFF
TGTGCCAGCAGTCCCAGGTATAATGAAAAACTGTTTTTT
>TRBV5-4|once|.|TRBJ2-5
CASSNRDQETQYF
TGTGCCAGCAGCAATCGGGACCAAGAGACCCAGTACTTC
>TRBV29-1|once|.|TRBJ2-3
CSVGQGGSDTQYF
TGCAGCGTTGGACAGGGAGGATCAGATACGCAGTATTTT
>TRBV18|.|.|TRBJ1-5
CASSPLRTYQPQHF
TGTGCCAGCTCACCACTGCGAACTTATCAGCCCCAGCATTTT
>TRBV28|.|.|TRBJ2-7
CASNILVGAETYEQYF
TGTGCCAGCAACATTTTAGTAGGGGCGGAAACCTACGAGCAGTACTTC
>TRBV5-8|once|TRBD1|TRBJ1-4
CASSLRQGVSDEKLFF
TGTGCCAGCAGCTTGCGTCAGGGGGTCTCCGATGAAAAACTGTTTTTT